Following are 15 T cell receptor beta chains from one sample sequenced in a study of blood T cell repertoires in COVID-19. Some clones are missing from TCRdb's copy, which holds only in-frame ones; the method was immunoSEQ multiplex PCR. This sample has about 190,000 clones, with about 87% found just once. The specimen sequenced was peripheral blood. The origin of the receptors is a woman under 30 who had recovered from COVID-19.

A single count supports this clone. The chain recombines TRBV9 with TRBJ2-5; D is ambiguous. V lost 1 base and J 1 base, leaving 8 bases between the germline ends. This CDR3 comprises 14 residues. CDR1 is SGDLS and CDR2 is YYNGEE in the germline V gene. The CDR3, as DNA: TGTGCCAGCAGCGTAAGCCATTCCCAAGAGACCCAGTACTTC. As protein: CASSVSHSQETQYF.

The CDR3, as DNA: TGTGCCAGCAGCGTAGAGGGTCTGGGGCGGGGGAAAACCACAGATACGCAGTATTTT. It yields the protein CASSVEGLGRGKTTDTQYF. This chain joins TRBV9 and TRBJ2-3; the match to TRBD2 covers 7 bases. This CDR3 is 19 amino acids long. Trimming cost V 0 bases and J 2 bases; bases outside gene matches: 15. Germline CDR1 reads SGDLS; CDR2 reads YYNGEE.

CDR3 region: CASSSPEQGFVDTQYF. The CDR3 DNA follows: TGTGCCAGCAGTTCCCCGGAACAGGGCTTTGTAGATACGCAGTATTTT. J is TRBJ2-3 and V is TRBV6-6; perhaps TRBD1 as D (6 bases). Germline CDR1 reads MNHNY; CDR2 reads SVGAGI (reference sequence). With 4 bases removed from V and 5 bases from J, the gap between germline ends came to 19 bases. CDR3 length: 16 residues.

The gene calls are TRBV7-3 and TRBJ2-5, with 14 positions matching TRBD2. This CDR3 has 16 amino acids. Losses at the gene ends were 5 bases for V and 5 bases for J; bases not matched to a gene: 7. From germline, CDR1 is SGHTA and CDR2 FQGTGA. The CDR3 loop is CASSSGTSGRSETQYF. The CDR3 DNA reads TGTGCCAGCAGCAGTGGGACTAGCGGGAGATCTGAGACCCAGTACTTC. Combining the CDR3 with reference TRBV7-3 and TRBJ2-5 gives the whole variable domain GAGVSQTPSNKVTEKGKYVELRCDPISGHTALYWYRQSLGQGPEFLIYFQGTGAADDSGLPNDRFFAVRPEGSVSTLKIQRTERGDSAVYLCASSSGTSGRSETQYFGPGTRLLVL.

This clone was seen a single time. This chain links TRBV19 with TRBJ2-5, with 10 bases that match TRBD1. The CDR3 has 15 residues. V lost 5 bases and J lost 5; bases outside the gene matches: 8. Looked up from germline, CDR1 is LNHDA and CDR2 is SQIVND (reference sequence). The CDR3 is CASSPRTGGGETQYF. CDR3 nucleotide sequence: TGTGCCAGTAGTCCACGGACAGGGGGTGGTGAGACCCAGTACTTC.

The chain couples TRBV18 to TRBJ1-4, with TRBD1 matching 7 bases. Germline-derived CDR1 and CDR2 are KGHSH and LQKENI. V lost 4 bases and J lost 10; bases outside the gene matches: 6. The CDR3 runs 13 residues. Here the CDR3 DNA reads TGTGCCAGCTCACTCGGGGACAGTCGAAAACTGTTTTTT. Amino acid sequence: CASSLGDSRKLFF.

The V gene is TRBV4-3, the J gene TRBJ1-1; D remains unclear. V lost 4 bases and J 0 bases, leaving 12 bases between the germline ends. There are 15 residues in the CDR3. Germline V gene sequence: CDR1 LGHNA, CDR2 YSLEER. CDR3 DNA: TGCGCCAGCAGCCGATCCCTGGCCATGAACACTGAAGCTTTCTTT. The encoded protein is CASSRSLAMNTEAFF.

V is TRBV6-5 and J is TRBJ1-2, with 8 bases that match TRBD1. The V and J ends lost 0 bases and 6 bases, in that order; junction bases with no gene match: 3. This CDR3 spans 14 amino acids. The V gene's germline CDR1 is MNHEY and CDR2 SVGAGI. Written as DNA, the CDR3 is TGTGCCAGCAGTTACTCGCGACAGGGGAATGGCTACACCTTC. It codes for CASSYSRQGNGYTF.

This clone was counted once. This rearrangement joins TRBV7-9 to TRBJ2-1; unclear D gene. Germline V gene data show CDR1 as SEHNR and CDR2 as FQNEAQ (reference sequence). V lost 1 base and J 6 bases, leaving 7 bases between the germline ends. The CDR3 spans 13 residues. Here the CDR3 reads CASSLGGINEQFF. Written as DNA, the CDR3 is TGTGCCAGCAGCTTAGGAGGTATCAATGAGCAGTTCTTC.

This clone was recorded only once. The CDR3 region is CASSPGGGTDTQYF. The CDR3 nucleotides read TGTGCCAGCAGCCCGGGGGGAGGAACAGATACGCAGTATTTT. The chain carries TRBV7-2 and TRBJ2-3; 7 nucleotides align to TRBD2. The length of the CDR3 is 14 residues. Germline V lookup: CDR1 SGHTA, CDR2 FQGNSA. V shed 5 bases, J shed 3 bases, and the junction held 5 bases outside the gene matches.

The V gene is TRBV11-2, the J gene TRBJ2-6, with D unresolved. Germline loops: CDR1 SGHAT, CDR2 FQNNGV. This CDR3 spans 16 amino acids. Trimming took 2 bases from V and 0 from J, leaving 8 bases between them. The CDR3 nucleotides are TGTGCCAGCAGCTTACAACTCCACTCTGGGGCCAACGTCCTGACTTTC. This encodes CASSLQLHSGANVLTF. Based on the CDR3 plus reference TRBV11-2 and TRBJ2-6, the full variable domain is EAGVAQSPRYKIIEKRQSVAFWCNPISGHATLYWYQQILGQGPKLLIQFQNNGVVDDSQLPKDRFSAERLKGVDSTLKIQPAKLEDSAVYLCASSLQLHSGANVLTFGAGSRLTVL.

The V and J genes are TRBV2 and TRBJ1-5; TRBD1 is a possible D gene (6 bases). From germline, CDR1 is SNHLY and CDR2 FYNNEI. The V end was cut by 5 bases, the J end by 7 bases, with 15 bases between. This CDR3 comprises 14 residues. The CDR3 DNA sequence: TGTGCCAGCAGTTATACAGGGAAATTACAGCCCCAGCATTTT. This gives the protein CASSYTGKLQPQHF.

The chain recombines TRBV9 with TRBJ2-3, with 7 bases identical to TRBD2. Germline-derived CDR1 and CDR2 are SGDLS and YYNGEE. This CDR3 region has 15 residues. V gave up 4 bases and J gave up 5 bases; unmatched junction bases: 10. CDR3 sequence: CASSPSGSGGDTQYF. CDR3 coding DNA: TGTGCCAGCAGCCCTAGCGGTAGCGGTGGAGATACGCAGTATTTT.

The V call is TRBV7-8, the J call TRBJ2-3; D not resolved. Germline V gene data show CDR1 as SGHVS and CDR2 as FQNEAQ. The germline V and J ends were trimmed by 3 bases and 5 bases, with 6 bases remaining between them. CDR3 length: 12 residues. The CDR3 coding sequence is TGTGCCAGCAGCTTCGCAGGAGATACGCAGTATTTT. Its translation: CASSFAGDTQYF.

The V call is TRBV5-5, the J call TRBJ2-7; tentative D call: TRBD2 (5 bases). The V gene lost 2 bases and the J gene lost 4 bases, with 7 bases spanning the gap. CDR3 size: 12 residues. In germline, CDR1 is SGHKS, CDR2 YYEKEE (reference sequence). CDR3 nucleotides: TGTGCCAGCAGCTTTGAGGGTTACGAGCAGTACGTC. Protein: CASSFEGYEQYV.